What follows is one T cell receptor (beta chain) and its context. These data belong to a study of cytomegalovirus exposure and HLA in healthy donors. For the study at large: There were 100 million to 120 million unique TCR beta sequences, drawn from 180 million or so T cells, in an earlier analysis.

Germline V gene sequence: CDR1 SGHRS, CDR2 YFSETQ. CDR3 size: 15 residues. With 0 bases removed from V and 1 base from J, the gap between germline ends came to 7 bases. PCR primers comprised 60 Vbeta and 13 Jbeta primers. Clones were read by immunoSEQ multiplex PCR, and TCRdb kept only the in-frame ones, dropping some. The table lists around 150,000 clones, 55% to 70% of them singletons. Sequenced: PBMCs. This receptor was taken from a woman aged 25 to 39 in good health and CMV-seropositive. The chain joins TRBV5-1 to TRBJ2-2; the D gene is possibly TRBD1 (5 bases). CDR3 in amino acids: CASSLEGWNTGELFF. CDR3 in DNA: TGCGCCAGCAGCTTGGAGGGGTGGAACACCGGGGAGCTGTTTTTT.